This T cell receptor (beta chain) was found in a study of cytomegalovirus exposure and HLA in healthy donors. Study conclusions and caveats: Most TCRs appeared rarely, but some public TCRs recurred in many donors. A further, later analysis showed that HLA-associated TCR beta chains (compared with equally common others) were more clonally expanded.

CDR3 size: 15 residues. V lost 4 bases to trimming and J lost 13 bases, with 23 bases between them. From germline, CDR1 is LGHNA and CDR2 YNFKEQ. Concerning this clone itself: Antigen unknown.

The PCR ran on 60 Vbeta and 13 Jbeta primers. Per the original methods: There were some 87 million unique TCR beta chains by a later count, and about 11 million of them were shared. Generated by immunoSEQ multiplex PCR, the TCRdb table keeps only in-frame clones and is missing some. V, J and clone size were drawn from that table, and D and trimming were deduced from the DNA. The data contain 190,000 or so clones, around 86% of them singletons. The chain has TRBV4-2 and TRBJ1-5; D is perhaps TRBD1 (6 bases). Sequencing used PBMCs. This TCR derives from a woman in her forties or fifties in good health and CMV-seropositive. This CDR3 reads CASSLRSGGARLQHF. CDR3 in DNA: TGTGCCAGCAGCCTCCGCTCGGGGGGGGCGCGCCTTCAGCATTTT.